These T cell receptor beta chains were read from a single sample in a study of shared clonotypes between healthy human individuals. TCRdb keeps only in-frame clones here, not all; method: immunoSEQ multiplex PCR. The sample holds millions of clones, roughly 92% seen once. The sample consisted of naive CD4+ T cells sorted from blood. The receptors shown here come from a young man in good health. Both conserved end residues are part of each CDR3. The order of the fields is CDR3 length, clone size, J gene, V gene, D gene, CDR3 DNA, CDR3 protein. D genes are given only for firm matches. Only some rows state a clone size, as once, few, many or a class for expanded clones.

length: 14; size: NA; J: TRBJ2-2; V: TRBV2; D: TRBD1; DNA: TGTGCCAGCACGGGACAGATGAACACCGGGGAGCTGTTTTTT; CDR3: CASTGQMNTGELFF
length: 12; size: NA; J: TRBJ2-7; V: TRBV28; D: NA; DNA: TGTGCCAGCAGCCGCGAGATCTACGAGCAGTACTTC; CDR3: CASSREIYEQYF
length: 15; size: NA; J: TRBJ2-3; V: TRBV7-8; D: NA; DNA: TGTGCCAGCAGCCCCGTGGGTGGCAGCACAGATACGCAGTATTTT; CDR3: CASSPVGGSTDTQYF
length: 14; size: NA; J: TRBJ2-2; V: TRBV5-5; D: NA; DNA: TGTGCCAGCAGCTTGGCGGGCCAGACCGGGGAGCTGTTTTTT; CDR3: CASSLAGQTGELFF
length: 14; size: NA; J: TRBJ1-1; V: TRBV5-4; D: TRBD1; DNA: TGTGCCAGCAGAAAACAGGGGGAAGATACTGAAGCTTTCTTT; CDR3: CASRKQGEDTEAFF
length: 14; size: NA; J: TRBJ1-1; V: TRBV9; D: NA; DNA: TGTGCCAGCAGCTCCCGTGAGGGGGGGACTGAAGCTTTCTTT; CDR3: CASSSREGGTEAFF
length: 15; size: NA; J: TRBJ2-7; V: TRBV6-1; D: NA; DNA: TGTGCCAGCAGTGAAGCGTCAGGACAGAGCTACGAGCAGTACTTC; CDR3: CASSEASGQSYEQYF
length: 13; size: NA; J: TRBJ1-1; V: TRBV18; D: TRBD1; DNA: TGTGCCAGCTCACCGGCAGGGGGACAAGAAGCTTTCTTT; CDR3: CASSPAGGQEAFF
length: 16; size: NA; J: TRBJ2-1; V: TRBV10-3; D: TRBD2; DNA: TGTGCCATCAGTGAGCGCGCTAGCGGGAGTTTCAATGAGCAGTTCTTC; CDR3: CAISERASGSFNEQFF
length: 17; size: NA; J: TRBJ2-5; V: TRBV29-1; D: TRBD2; DNA: TGCAGCGTTGAAGGCCACCGAGTAGCGGGGGGGCTAGAGACCCAGTACTTC; CDR3: CSVEGHRVAGGLETQYF
length: 14; size: NA; J: TRBJ1-2; V: TRBV5-1; D: NA; DNA: TGCGCCAGCAGCTTTAGTCTTCAGAACTATGGCTACACCTTC; CDR3: CASSFSLQNYGYTF
length: 13; size: few; J: TRBJ1-6; V: TRBV25-1; D: NA; DNA: TGTGCCAGCAGTGAGCAGGGCGTCTCACCCCTCCACTTT; CDR3: CASSEQGVSPLHF
length: 15; size: NA; J: TRBJ1-4; V: TRBV5-1; D: TRBD1; DNA: TGCGCCAGCAGCGAGGGGACAGCAACTAATGAAAAACTGTTTTTT; CDR3: CASSEGTATNEKLFF
length: 15; size: NA; J: TRBJ2-2; V: TRBV5-1; D: NA; DNA: TGCGCCAGCAGCTTGGCGATACAGGGCACCGGGGAGCTGTTTTTT; CDR3: CASSLAIQGTGELFF
length: 15; size: NA; J: TRBJ1-5; V: TRBV5-1; D: NA; DNA: TGCGCCAGCAGCTTGGAGGGATCTACAAATCAGCCCCAGCATTTT; CDR3: CASSLEGSTNQPQHF
length: 14; size: NA; J: TRBJ1-5; V: TRBV7-2; D: NA; DNA: TGTGCCAGCAGCTTCTCGGGGATCAATCAGCCCCAGCATTTT; CDR3: CASSFSGINQPQHF
length: 16; size: NA; J: TRBJ2-2; V: TRBV25-1; D: TRBD2; DNA: TGTGCCAGCAGTGAATTAGAGCGGGGAGACACCGGGGAGCTGTTTTTT; CDR3: CASSELERGDTGELFF
length: 18; size: NA; J: TRBJ1-5; V: TRBV5-8; D: TRBD1; DNA: TGTGCCAGCAGCGTCCGACAGGGGACACCTTATAGCAATCAGCCCCAGCATTTT; CDR3: CASSVRQGTPYSNQPQHF
length: 16; size: NA; J: TRBJ2-3; V: TRBV13; D: TRBD2; DNA: TGTGCCAGCAGCCGATACAGCGGGGGGGCCAGAGATACGCAGTATTTT; CDR3: CASSRYSGGARDTQYF
length: 13; size: NA; J: TRBJ2-7; V: TRBV18; D: NA; DNA: TGTGCCAGCTCACCCATGAACTCCTACGAGCAGTACTTC; CDR3: CASSPMNSYEQYF
length: 14; size: NA; J: TRBJ2-5; V: TRBV5-1; D: TRBD1; DNA: TGCGCCAGCAGCTTGGGACAGGGGTCGGAGACCCAGTACTTC; CDR3: CASSLGQGSETQYF
length: 11; size: NA; J: TRBJ2-2; V: TRBV19; D: NA; DNA: TGTGCCAGTAGTACACCTGGGGAGCTGTTTTTT; CDR3: CASSTPGELFF
length: 16; size: NA; J: TRBJ2-3; V: TRBV14; D: TRBD2; DNA: TGTGCCAGCAGCCTTAGGACTAGCGGGGGAACAGATACGCAGTATTTT; CDR3: CASSLRTSGGTDTQYF
length: 16; size: NA; J: TRBJ2-2; V: TRBV5-1; D: NA; DNA: TGCGCCAGCAGCTTGCCGACGACAGGTGGGGCGGGGGAGCTGTTTTTT; CDR3: CASSLPTTGGAGELFF
length: 19; size: NA; J: TRBJ2-6; V: TRBV4-1; D: TRBD1; DNA: TGCGCCAGCAGCCAAGATCGGGACAGGGTCATCTCTGGGGCCAACGTCCTGACTTTC; CDR3: CASSQDRDRVISGANVLTF
length: 16; size: NA; J: TRBJ1-2; V: TRBV27; D: NA; DNA: TGTGCCAGCAGTGTATTACCCACGCAGGGGCCCTATGGCTACACCTTC; CDR3: CASSVLPTQGPYGYTF